What follows are 5 T cell receptor beta chains derived from one specimen sequenced in a study of monozygotic twins with inflammatory bowel disease. TCRdb re-called the 5' RACE reads; one entry per CDR3 protein, DNA not given. The sample's table shows about 330,000 distinct CDR3 sequences. The sequenced sample consisted of blood. The receptor source for this set is a human donor with ulcerative colitis or Crohn's disease, or a healthy co-twin of an affected twin (not recorded which).

The chain couples TRBV29-1 to TRBJ1-1; no DNA is available, so the TRBD1 call from TCRdb remains unchecked. The CDR3 is made up of 12 amino acids. Per germline, CDR1 SQVTM and CDR2 ANQGSEA. CDR3: CSIGTGITEAFF.

The CDR3 sequence is CATSRDGDTGELFF. The J gene is TRBJ2-2, the V gene TRBV15. The CDR3 totals 14 residues. Germline CDR1 is LNHNV and CDR2 is YYDKDF (reference sequence). Using reference TRBV15 and TRBJ2-2 for the parts outside the CDR3, the full variable domain is DAMVIQNPRYQVTQFGKPVTLSCSQTLNHNVMYWYQQKSSQAPKLLFHYYDKDFNNEADTPDNFQSRRPNTSFCFLDIRSPGLGDTAMYLCATSRDGDTGELFFGEGSRLTVL.

The rearrangement links TRBV6-5 to TRBJ2-2; absent DNA, TCRdb's TRBD1 call cannot be checked. Germline V CDR1 and CDR2: MNHEY, SVGAGI. This CDR3 contains 15 residues. CDR3 in amino acids: CASSYRDRRAGELFF.

The chain joins TRBV7-2 to TRBJ2-5. The V gene's germline CDR1 is SGHTA and CDR2 FQGNSA. The CDR3 covers 15 residues. This chain's CDR3 is CASRSGLLYQETQYF. The variable domain in full, with the rest retrieved from reference TRBV7-2 and TRBJ2-5, is GAGVSQSPSNKVTEKGKDVELRCDPISGHTALYWYRQSLGQGLEFLIYFQGNSAPDKSGLPSDRFSAERTGGSVSTLTIQRTQQEDSAVYLCASRSGLLYQETQYFGPGTRLLVL.

This rearrangement joins TRBV5-1 to TRBJ2-1. The CDR3 has 13 amino acids. CDR1 and CDR2 from the germline V gene are SGHRS and YFSETQ. This CDR3 is CASSLYFGNEQFF.